This TCR beta chain was sequenced in a study of CD8+CD57+ T cells in acquired aplastic anemia. Investigators profiled TCR beta VDJ and CDR3 from genomic DNA template. TCRdb used MiXCR to reprocess the reads, holding one entry per CDR3 protein. The table records 90,000 to 130,000 distinct CDR3 sequences, less than 65% of them present only once. The CDR3 contains 15 residues. V dropped 5 bases and J dropped 3; count of bases not matched to a gene: 9. Germline assignment: CDR1 SGHAT and CDR2 FQDESV (reference sequence). J is TRBJ1-1 and V is TRBV11-1, with 7 bases lining up with TRBD1. This TCR came from a human donor in good health, serving as a control. Sequencing was carried out using sorted CD4+, CD8+, or CD8+CD57+ T cells (not recorded which) from PBMCs. The CDR3, as DNA: TGTGCCAGCAGCCCCCAAGACAGGGTGGACACTGAAGCTTTCTTT. Its translation is CASSPQDRVDTEAFF. The variable domain in full, completed from reference TRBV11-1 and TRBJ1-1, reads EAEVAQSPRYKITEKSQAVAFWCDPISGHATLYWYRQILGQGPELLVQFQDESVVDDSQLPKDRFSAERLKGVDSTLKIQPAELGDSAMYLCASSPQDRVDTEAFFGQGTRLTVV.